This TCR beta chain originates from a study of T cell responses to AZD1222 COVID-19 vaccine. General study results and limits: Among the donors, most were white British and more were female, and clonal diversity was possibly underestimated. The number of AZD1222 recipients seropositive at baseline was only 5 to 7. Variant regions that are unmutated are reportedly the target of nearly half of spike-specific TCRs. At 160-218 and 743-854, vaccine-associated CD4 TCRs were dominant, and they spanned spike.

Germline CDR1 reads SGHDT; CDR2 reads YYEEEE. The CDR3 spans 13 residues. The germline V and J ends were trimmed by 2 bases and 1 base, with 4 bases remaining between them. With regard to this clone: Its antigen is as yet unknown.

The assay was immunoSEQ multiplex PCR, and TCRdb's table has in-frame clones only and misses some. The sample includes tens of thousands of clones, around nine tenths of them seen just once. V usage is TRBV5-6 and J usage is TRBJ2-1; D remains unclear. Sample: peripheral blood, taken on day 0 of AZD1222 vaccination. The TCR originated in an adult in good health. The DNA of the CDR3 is TGTGCCAGCAGCTTTCAATCCTACAATGAGCAGTTCTTC. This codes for CASSFQSYNEQFF. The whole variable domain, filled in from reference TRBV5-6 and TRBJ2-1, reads DAGVTQSPTHLIKTRGQQVTLRCSPKSGHDTVSWYQQALGQGPQFIFQYYEEEERQRGNFPDRFSGHQFPNYSSELNVNALLLGDSALYLCASSFQSYNEQFFGPGTRLTVL.